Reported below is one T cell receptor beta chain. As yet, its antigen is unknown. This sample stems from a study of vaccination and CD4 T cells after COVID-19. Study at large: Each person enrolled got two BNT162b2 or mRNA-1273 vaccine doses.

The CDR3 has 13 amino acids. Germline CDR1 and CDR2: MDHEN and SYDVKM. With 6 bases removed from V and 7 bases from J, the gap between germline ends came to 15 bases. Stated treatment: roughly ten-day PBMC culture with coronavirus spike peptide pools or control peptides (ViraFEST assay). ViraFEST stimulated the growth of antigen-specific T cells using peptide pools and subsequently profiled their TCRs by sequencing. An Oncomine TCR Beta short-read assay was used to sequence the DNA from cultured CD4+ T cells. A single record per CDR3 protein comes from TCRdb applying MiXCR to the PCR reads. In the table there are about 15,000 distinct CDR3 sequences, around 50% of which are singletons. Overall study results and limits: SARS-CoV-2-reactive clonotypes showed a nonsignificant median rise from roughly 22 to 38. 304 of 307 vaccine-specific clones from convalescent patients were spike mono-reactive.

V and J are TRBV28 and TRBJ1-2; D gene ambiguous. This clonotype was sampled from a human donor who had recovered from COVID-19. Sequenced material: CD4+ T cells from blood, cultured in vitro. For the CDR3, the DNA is TGTGCCAGCAGGTCCACGTTCCCTCTTGGCTACACCTTC. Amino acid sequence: CASRSTFPLGYTF.